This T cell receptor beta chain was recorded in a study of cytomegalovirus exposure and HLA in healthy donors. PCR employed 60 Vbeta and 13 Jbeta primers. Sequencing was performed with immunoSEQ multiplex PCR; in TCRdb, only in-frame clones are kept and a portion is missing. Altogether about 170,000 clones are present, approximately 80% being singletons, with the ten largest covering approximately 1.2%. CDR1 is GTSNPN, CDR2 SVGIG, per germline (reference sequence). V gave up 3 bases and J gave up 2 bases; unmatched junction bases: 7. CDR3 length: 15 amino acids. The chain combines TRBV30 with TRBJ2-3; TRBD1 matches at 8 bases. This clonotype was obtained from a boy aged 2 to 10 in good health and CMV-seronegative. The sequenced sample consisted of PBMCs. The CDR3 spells CAWSLGDRLTDTQYF. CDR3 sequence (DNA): TGTGCCTGGAGCCTAGGGGACAGGCTCACAGATACGCAGTATTTT.